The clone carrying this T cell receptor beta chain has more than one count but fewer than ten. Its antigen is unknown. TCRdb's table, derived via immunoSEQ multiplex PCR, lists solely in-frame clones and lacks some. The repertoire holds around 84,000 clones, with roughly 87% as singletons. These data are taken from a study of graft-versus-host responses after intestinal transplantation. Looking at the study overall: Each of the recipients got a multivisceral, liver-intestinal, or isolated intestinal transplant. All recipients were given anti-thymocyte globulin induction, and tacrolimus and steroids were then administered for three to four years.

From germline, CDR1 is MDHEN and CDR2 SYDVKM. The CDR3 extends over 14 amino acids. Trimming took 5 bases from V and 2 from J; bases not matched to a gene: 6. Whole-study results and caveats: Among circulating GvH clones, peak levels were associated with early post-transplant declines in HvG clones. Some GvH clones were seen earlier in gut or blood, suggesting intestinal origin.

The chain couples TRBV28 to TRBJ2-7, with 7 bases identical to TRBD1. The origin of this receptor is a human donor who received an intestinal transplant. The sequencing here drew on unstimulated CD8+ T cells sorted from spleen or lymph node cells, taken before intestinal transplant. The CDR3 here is CASSAPGTAYEQYF. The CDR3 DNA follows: TGTGCCAGCAGTGCCCCCGGGACAGCCTACGAGCAGTACTTC.